Here is one T cell receptor beta chain with its context. This record belongs to a study of cytomegalovirus exposure and HLA in healthy donors. PCR used 60 Vbeta primers and 13 Jbeta primers. Repertoires were generated with immunoSEQ multiplex PCR, while TCRdb's copy carries only in-frame clones and drops some. The data contain some 200,000 clones, 65% to 80% of them singletons. Germline assignment: CDR1 MNHEY and CDR2 SMNVEV (reference sequence). V was shortened by 5 bases and J by 3 bases, with 5 bases between the two germline ends. The CDR3 sequence is 12 residues long. The chain recombines TRBV27 with TRBJ1-5; D gene unclear. The sequence was collected from a girl aged 2-9 years in good health and CMV-seronegative. Material: PBMCs. This chain's CDR3 is CASSPYNQPQHF. In nucleotides, the CDR3 is TGTGCCAGCAGTCCGTACAATCAGCCCCAGCATTTT.